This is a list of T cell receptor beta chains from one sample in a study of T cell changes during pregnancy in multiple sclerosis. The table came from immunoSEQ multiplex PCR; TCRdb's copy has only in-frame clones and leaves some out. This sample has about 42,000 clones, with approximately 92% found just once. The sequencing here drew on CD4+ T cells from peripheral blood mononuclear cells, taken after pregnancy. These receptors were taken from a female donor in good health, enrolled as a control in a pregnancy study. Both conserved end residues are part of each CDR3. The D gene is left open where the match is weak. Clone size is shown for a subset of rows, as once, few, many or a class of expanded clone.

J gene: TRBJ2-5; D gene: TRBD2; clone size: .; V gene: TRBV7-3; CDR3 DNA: TGTGCCAGCAGCCTTGGACTAGGGGAGACCCAGTACTTC; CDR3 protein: CASSLGLGETQYF
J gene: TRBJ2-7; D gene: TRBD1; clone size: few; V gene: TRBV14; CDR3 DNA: TGTGCCAGCAGCCAGACAGGGCTAAGCTCCTACGAGCAGTACTTC; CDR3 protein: CASSQTGLSSYEQYF
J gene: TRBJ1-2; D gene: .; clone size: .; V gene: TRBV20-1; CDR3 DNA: TGCAGTGCTAGGGCGGGCTATGGCTACACCTTC; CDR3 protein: CSARAGYGYTF
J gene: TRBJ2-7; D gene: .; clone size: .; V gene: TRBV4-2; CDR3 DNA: TGTGCCAGCAGCCAAGGTAGGCGGGCTAAGGGATACGAGCAGTACTTC; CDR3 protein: CASSQGRRAKGYEQYF
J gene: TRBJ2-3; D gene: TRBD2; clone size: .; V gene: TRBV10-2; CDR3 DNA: TGCGCCAGCAGTGCGGCTAGCGGACGCACAGATACGCAGTATTTT; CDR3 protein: CASSAASGRTDTQYF
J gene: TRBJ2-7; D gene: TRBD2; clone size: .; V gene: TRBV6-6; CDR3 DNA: TGTGCCAGCTGTGGTTCGGGGGGGGGCTCCTACGAGCAGTACTTC; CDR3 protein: CASCGSGGGSYEQYF
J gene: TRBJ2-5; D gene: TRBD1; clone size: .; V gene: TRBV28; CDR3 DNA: TGTGCCAGCACCCAGGACAGGGGAGAGACCCAGTACTTC; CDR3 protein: CASTQDRGETQYF
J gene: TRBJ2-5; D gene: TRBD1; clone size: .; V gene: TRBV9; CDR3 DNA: TGTGCCAGCAGCGTAGCGACAGGGCTTTGGGAGACCCAGTACTTC; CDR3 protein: CASSVATGLWETQYF
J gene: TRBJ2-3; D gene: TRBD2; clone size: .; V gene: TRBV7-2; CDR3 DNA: TGTGCCAGCAGCTCGGGACTAGCGACAGATACGCAGTATTTT; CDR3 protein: CASSSGLATDTQYF
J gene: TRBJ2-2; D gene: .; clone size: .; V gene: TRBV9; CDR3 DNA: TGTGCCAGCAGCGTAGGCGGCGGGGAGCTGTTTTTT; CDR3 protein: CASSVGGGELFF
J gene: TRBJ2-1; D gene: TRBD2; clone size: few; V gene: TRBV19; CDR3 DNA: TGTGCCAGTAGTACCAGCGGGAGTTGGACCTACAATGAGCAGTTCTTC; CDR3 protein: CASSTSGSWTYNEQFF
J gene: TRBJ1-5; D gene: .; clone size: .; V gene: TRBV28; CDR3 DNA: TGTGCCAGCACTAGAGATAGCAATCAGCCCCAGCATTTT; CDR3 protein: CASTRDSNQPQHF
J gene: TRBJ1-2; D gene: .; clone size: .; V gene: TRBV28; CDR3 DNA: TGTGCCATTAACGGAGGGGTCGGCTATGGCTACACCTTC; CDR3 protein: CAINGGVGYGYTF
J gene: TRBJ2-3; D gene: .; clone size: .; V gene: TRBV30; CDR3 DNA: TGTGCCTGGAGTGTCGGCGGGGGCGCAGATACGCAGTATTTT; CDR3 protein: CAWSVGGGADTQYF
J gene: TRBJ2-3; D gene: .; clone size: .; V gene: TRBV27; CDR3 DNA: TGTGCCAGCAGTAAATCCACGGGAGACTTTACGCAGTATTTT; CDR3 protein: CASSKSTGDFTQYF
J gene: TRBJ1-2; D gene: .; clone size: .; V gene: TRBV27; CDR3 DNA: TGTGCCAGCAGTTTGGACAGACTCTATGGCTACACCTTC; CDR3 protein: CASSLDRLYGYTF
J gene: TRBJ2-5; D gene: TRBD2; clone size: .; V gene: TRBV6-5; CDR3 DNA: TGTGCCAGCAGACGGAGCGGGGGAGAAGAGACCCAGTACTTC; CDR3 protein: CASRRSGGEETQYF
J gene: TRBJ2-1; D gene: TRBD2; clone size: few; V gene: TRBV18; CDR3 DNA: TGTGCCAGCTCACCATCCGGGACTAGCGGGAATGAGCAGTTCTTC; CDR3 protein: CASSPSGTSGNEQFF
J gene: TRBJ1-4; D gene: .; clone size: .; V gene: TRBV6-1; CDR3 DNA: TGTGCCAGCAGTGAAGCGGGGCAGGGCGGAGAAAAACTGTTTTTT; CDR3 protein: CASSEAGQGGEKLFF
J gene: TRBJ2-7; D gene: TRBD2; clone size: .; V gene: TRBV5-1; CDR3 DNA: TGCGCCAGCAGCCTAGGGGAGGGAGAGCAGTACTTC; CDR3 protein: CASSLGEGEQYF
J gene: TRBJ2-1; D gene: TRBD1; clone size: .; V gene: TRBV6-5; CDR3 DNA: TGTGCCAGCAGACCGGGACAGGGGTACAATGAGCAGTTCTTC; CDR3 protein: CASRPGQGYNEQFF
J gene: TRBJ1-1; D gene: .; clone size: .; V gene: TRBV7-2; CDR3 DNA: TGTGCCAGCAGCTCAAGATTCAGGGCCGGCACTGAAGCTTTCTTT; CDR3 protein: CASSSRFRAGTEAFF
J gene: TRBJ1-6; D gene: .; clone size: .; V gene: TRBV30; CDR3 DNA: TGTGCCTGGTCCCCCCAGACAACCCTCCACTTT; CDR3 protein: CAWSPQTTLHF
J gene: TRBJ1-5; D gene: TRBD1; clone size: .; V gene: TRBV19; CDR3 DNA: TGTGCCACCAGGGACAGGATAGGCAATCAGCCCCAGCATTTT; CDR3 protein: CATRDRIGNQPQHF
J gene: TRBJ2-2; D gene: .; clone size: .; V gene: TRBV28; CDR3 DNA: TGTGCCAGCAGTCAGGGAGGAAACACCGGGGAGCTGTTTTTT; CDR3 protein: CASSQGGNTGELFF
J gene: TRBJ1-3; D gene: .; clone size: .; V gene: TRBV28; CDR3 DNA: TGTGCCAGCAGTTTAAGGTATACGGGTCCTGGAAACACCATATATTTT; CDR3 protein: CASSLRYTGPGNTIYF
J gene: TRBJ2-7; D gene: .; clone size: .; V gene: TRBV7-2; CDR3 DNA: TGTGCCAGCACCTGGGAGGGGGGGCGGGTCGAGCAGTACTTC; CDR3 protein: CASTWEGGRVEQYF
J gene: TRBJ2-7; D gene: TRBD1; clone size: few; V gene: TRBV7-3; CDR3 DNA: TGTGCCAGCAGCTCGCCTGTTGGGAGGTCCGGGACAGGGGGCGACGAGCAGTACTTC; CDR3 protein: CASSSPVGRSGTGGDEQYF
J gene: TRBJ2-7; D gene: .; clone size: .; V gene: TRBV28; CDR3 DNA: TGTGCCAGCAGTCATCTCCGACAAGCCTCCTACGAGCAGTACTTC; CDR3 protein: CASSHLRQASYEQYF
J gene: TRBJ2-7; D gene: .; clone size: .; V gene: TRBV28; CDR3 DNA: TGTGCCAGCAGATTAGGGGCGAGGAACGAGCAGTACTTC; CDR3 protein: CASRLGARNEQYF
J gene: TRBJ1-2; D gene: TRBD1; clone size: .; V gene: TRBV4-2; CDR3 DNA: TGTGCCAGCAGCCAAGACCTGACAGGGGGCGCAAGCTATGGCTACACCTTC; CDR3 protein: CASSQDLTGGASYGYTF
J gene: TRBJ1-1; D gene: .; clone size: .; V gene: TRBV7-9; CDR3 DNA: TGTGCCAGCACCGGGAACAGGGACCTTCACACTGAAGCTTTCTTT; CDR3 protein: CASTGNRDLHTEAFF
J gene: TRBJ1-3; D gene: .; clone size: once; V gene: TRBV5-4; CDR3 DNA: TGTGCCAGCAGCATTGGGGGCAGGGGTTTTTCTGGAAACACCATATATTTT; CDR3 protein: CASSIGGRGFSGNTIYF
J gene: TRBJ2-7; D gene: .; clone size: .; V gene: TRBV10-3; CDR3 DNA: TGTGCCATCAGTGTCAGCGGGTCCTACGAGCAGTACTTC; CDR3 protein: CAISVSGSYEQYF
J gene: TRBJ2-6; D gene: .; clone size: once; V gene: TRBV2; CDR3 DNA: TGTGCCAGCAGTGCCATTATACCCAGAGCCTTCGGGAAAGGGGCCAACGTCCTGACTTTC; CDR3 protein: CASSAIIPRAFGKGANVLTF
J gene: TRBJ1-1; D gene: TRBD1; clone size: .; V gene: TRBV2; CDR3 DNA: TGTGCCAGCACGGGGGACAGGGTGAACACTGAAGCTTTCTTT; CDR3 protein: CASTGDRVNTEAFF
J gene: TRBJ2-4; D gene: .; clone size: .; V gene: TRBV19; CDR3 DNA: TGTGCCAGCCCACCGGGAGAGGACATTCAGTACTTC; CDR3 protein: CASPPGEDIQYF
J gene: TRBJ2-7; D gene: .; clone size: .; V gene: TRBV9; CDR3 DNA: TGTGCCAGCAGTGGAGGGGTCTCGCGGGGCTTC; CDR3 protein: CASSGGVSRGF
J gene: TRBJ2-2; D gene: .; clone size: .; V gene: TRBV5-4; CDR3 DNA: TGTGCCAGCAGCTGGGGCAGTTCGAACACCGGGGAGCTGTTTTTT; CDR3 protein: CASSWGSSNTGELFF
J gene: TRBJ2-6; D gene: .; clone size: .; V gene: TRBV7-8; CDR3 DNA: TGTGCCAGCAGCCAACGACGGGTCTCTGGGGCCAACGTCCTGACTTTC; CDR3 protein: CASSQRRVSGANVLTF
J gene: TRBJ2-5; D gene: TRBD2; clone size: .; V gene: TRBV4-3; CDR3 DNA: TGCGCCAGCAGCAAAGTAGCGGGAGGGCCGGGAGAGACCCAGTACTTC; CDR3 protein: CASSKVAGGPGETQYF
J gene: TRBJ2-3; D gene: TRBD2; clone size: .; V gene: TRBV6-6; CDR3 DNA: TGTGCCAGCAGAACTACGCCGGGACTAGCGCTAGATACGCAGTATTTT; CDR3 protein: CASRTTPGLALDTQYF
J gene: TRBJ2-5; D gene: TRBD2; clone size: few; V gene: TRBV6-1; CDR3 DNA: TGTGCCAGCAGTTATACTAGCGGGCAAGAGACCCAGTACTTC; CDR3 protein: CASSYTSGQETQYF
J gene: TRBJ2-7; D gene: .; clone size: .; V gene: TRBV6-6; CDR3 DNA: TGTGCCAGCAGTTTTGCCGCCGGCGAGCAGTACTTC; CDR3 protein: CASSFAAGEQYF
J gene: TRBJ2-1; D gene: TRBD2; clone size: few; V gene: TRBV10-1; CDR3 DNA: TGCGCCAGTGGACTAGCCGGCAATGAGCAGTTCTTC; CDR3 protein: CASGLAGNEQFF
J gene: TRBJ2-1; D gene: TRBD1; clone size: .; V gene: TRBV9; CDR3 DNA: TGTGCCAGCAGCGTTACCGGGACAGGGGACAATGAGCAGTTCTTC; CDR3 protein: CASSVTGTGDNEQFF
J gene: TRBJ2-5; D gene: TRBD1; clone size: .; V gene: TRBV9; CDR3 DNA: TGTGCCAGCAGCGTAGCGGAGGGGACAGGGGGAAAAGAGACCCAGTACTTC; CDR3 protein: CASSVAEGTGGKETQYF
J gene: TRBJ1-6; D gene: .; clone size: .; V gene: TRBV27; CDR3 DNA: TGTGCCAGCAGTTTACGGGGGGCTATATTTTCACCCCTCCACTTT; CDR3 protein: CASSLRGAIFSPLHF